The following is a TCR beta chain sequence with its context. Its antigen is not known. Some clones are missing from TCRdb's copy, which holds only in-frame ones; the method was immunoSEQ multiplex PCR. The sample consists of just under 55,000 clones, 70% to 90% of them appearing once. The entry originates in a study of T cell responses to AZD1222 COVID-19 vaccine. Study-wide findings and caveats: Spike as a whole was targeted by vaccine-associated CD4 TCRs, dominant at 160-218 and 743-854. Females outnumbered males among donors, who were mostly white British; clonal diversity was possibly underestimated. Spike-specific TCR breadth and depth were elevated following two AZD1222 doses. Every sample of the repertoires postdated the peak T cell response.

The ends were cut back, 5 bases at V and 8 bases at J, with 15 bases in the middle. Germline V gene sequence: CDR1 SQVTM, CDR2 ANQGSEA. This CDR3 has 13 residues. Sequencing used peripheral blood, obtained on day 0 of AZD1222 vaccination. The rearrangement uses TRBV29-1 and TRBJ1-4; D unclear. The sequence came from an adult in good health. CDR3 in DNA: TGCAGCGTTCTGGTAACGGCCAGAGAAAAACTGTTTTTT. Translated: CSVLVTAREKLFF.